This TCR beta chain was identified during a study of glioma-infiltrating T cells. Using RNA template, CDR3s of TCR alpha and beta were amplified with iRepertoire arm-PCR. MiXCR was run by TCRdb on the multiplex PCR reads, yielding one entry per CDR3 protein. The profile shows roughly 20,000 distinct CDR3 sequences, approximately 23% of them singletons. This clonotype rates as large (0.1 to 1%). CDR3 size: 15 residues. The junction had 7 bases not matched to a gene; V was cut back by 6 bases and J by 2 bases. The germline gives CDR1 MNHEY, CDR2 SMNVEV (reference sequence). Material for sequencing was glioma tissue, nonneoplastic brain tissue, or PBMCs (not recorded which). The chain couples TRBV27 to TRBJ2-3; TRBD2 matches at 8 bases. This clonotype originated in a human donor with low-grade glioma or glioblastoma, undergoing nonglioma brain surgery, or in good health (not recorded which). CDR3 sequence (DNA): TGTGCCAGCAGAACGGGGCGGGGGGACACAGATACGCAGTATTTT. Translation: CASRTGRGDTDTQYF.